This passage covers 26 T cell receptor beta chains from one sample sequenced in a study of response to subunit inactivated influenza vaccine. TCRdb re-analysed the RT-PCR reads in MiXCR, keeping a single row per CDR3 protein. The sample lists about 830,000 distinct CDR3 sequences; about 18% were seen once. The sequences come from PBMCs from blood, collected roughly 5 days after vaccination. These receptors originate from a man aged 50 to 60 who received an inactivated influenza vaccine.

This clonotype was counted only a few times. V gene TRBV24-1 combines with J gene TRBJ1-1; 10 positions match TRBD1. The CDR3 is 16 amino acids. CDR1 is KGHDR, CDR2 SFDVKD, per germline. V lost 4 bases and J lost 0; bases outside the gene matches: 4. CDR3 sequence (DNA): TGTGCCACCAGTGACGGGACAGGGGATTTGAACACTGAAGCTTTCTTT. Residues: CATSDGTGDLNTEAFF.

This clonotype has only a few counts. This chain connects TRBV3-1 to TRBJ1-2, with D uncertain. Germline V gene data show CDR1 as LGHDT and CDR2 as YNNKEL (reference sequence). V lost 1 base and J 2 bases, leaving 11 bases between the germline ends. This CDR3 region has 15 residues. The CDR3 DNA follows: TGTGCCAGCAGCCAAGCACTCCTGACGAACTATGGCTACACCTTC. Residues: CASSQALLTNYGYTF.

This chain joins TRBV4-2 and TRBJ1-3; D uncertain. The CDR3 runs to 16 residues. With 0 bases removed from V and 0 bases from J, the gap between germline ends came to 9 bases. CDR1 LGHNA and CDR2 YNFKEQ come from the germline V gene. CDR3 loop: CASSQENLLSGNTIYF. DNA for the CDR3: TGTGCCAGCAGCCAAGAGAATCTCCTCTCTGGAAACACCATATATTTT.

The rearrangement joins TRBV10-3 to TRBJ1-4, with D possibly being TRBD1 (5 bases). The CDR3 is 14 residues long. Looked up from germline, CDR1 is ENHRY and CDR2 is SYGVKD. V was clipped by 3 bases and J by 3 bases, with 8 bases between them. The CDR3 bases are TGTGCCATCAGTGACCGGGGGGCTAATGAAAAACTGTTTTTT. This translates into CAISDRGANEKLFF.

This clonotype was seen only a few times. The chain has TRBV5-1 and TRBJ2-1; a possible D gene is TRBD2 (5 bases). The CDR3 is 14 amino acids. Trimming removed 0 bases from V and 7 bases from J, with 11 bases in between. Germline CDR1 reads SGHRS; CDR2 reads YFSETQ. CDR3 nucleotides: TGCGCCAGCAGCTTGGGGAGTCCGGGGAATGAGCAGTTCTTC. Amino acids: CASSLGSPGNEQFF.

The V gene is TRBV6-2 or TRBV6-3, the J gene TRBJ2-7; 7 bases match TRBD1. The ends lost 6 bases at V and 2 bases at J; junction bases unmatched: 4. The germline gives CDR1 MNHEY, CDR2 SVGEGT. CDR3 length: 13 amino acids. CDR3 sequence reads: CASRRGQAYEQYF. The CDR3 nucleotides are TGTGCCAGCAGGAGAGGACAGGCCTACGAGCAGTACTTC.

This chain joins TRBV5-1 and TRBJ2-4; TRBD1 might be the D (6 bases). Germline lookup yields CDR1 SGHRS and CDR2 YFSETQ. CDR3 length: 14 amino acids. Trimming pared 3 bases from V and 7 bases from J, leaving 14 bases between. CDR3 residues: CASSSQGFNNIQYF. Here the CDR3 DNA reads TGCGCCAGCAGCTCACAGGGTTTCAATAACATTCAGTACTTC.

The chain recombines TRBV18 with TRBJ1-5, with no clear D. Trimming cost V 3 bases and J 8 bases, with 11 bases left between them. The CDR3 extends over 13 amino acids. The germline V gene has CDR1 KGHSH and CDR2 LQKENI. DNA for the CDR3: TGTGCCAGCTCACCCCATCTAAGTGAGCCCCAGCATTTT. Translating it yields CASSPHLSEPQHF.

This clonotype has a count of ten or more. J is TRBJ2-1 and V is TRBV5-5; D may match TRBD1 or TRBD2 (5 bases each). CDR1 SGHKS and CDR2 YYEKEE come from the germline V gene (reference sequence). CDR3 length: 16 residues. The V end was cut by 3 bases, the J end by 4 bases, with 17 bases between. The CDR3 DNA reads TGTGCCAGCAGCTACCCAGGGACCCGGACGTACAATGAGCAGTTCTTC. It codes for CASSYPGTRTYNEQFF. The full variable domain, in which reference TRBV5-5 and TRBJ2-1 provide the parts outside the CDR3, is DAGVTQSPTHLIKTRGQQVTLRCSPISGHKSVSWYQQVLGQGPQFIFQYYEKEERGRGNFPDRFSARQFPNYSSELNVNALLLGDSALYLCASSYPGTRTYNEQFFGPGTRLTVL.

The V call is TRBV6-1, the J call TRBJ2-2; tentative D call: TRBD1 (5 bases). Germline V gene data show CDR1 as MNHNS and CDR2 as SASEGT. Trimming pared 8 bases from V and 6 bases from J, leaving 13 bases between. The CDR3 runs to 13 residues. The CDR3 DNA reads as TGTGCCAGCGGTCCCAGGGCGGCCGGGGAGCTGTTTTTT. Its translation is CASGPRAAGELFF.

The chain carries TRBV3-1 and TRBJ1-1, with D perhaps matching TRBD1 (5 bases). This CDR3 is built from 14 residues. Germline V gives CDR1 LGHDT, CDR2 YNNKEL (reference sequence). The ends were cut back, 2 bases at V and 4 bases at J, with 11 bases in the middle. The CDR3 sequence is CASSQQGTGTEAFF. The CDR3 DNA sequence: TGTGCCAGCAGCCAACAGGGTACCGGCACTGAAGCTTTCTTT.

The chain carries TRBV29-1 and TRBJ2-3; 10 positions agree with TRBD1. The J segment lost 1 base and the V segment lost 8 bases, leaving 6 bases of the junction unmatched. The CDR3 contains 14 residues. Germline-derived CDR1 and CDR2 are SQVTM and ANQGSEA. This CDR3 is CSLKGTGGTDTQYF. CDR3 sequence (DNA): TGCAGCCTCAAAGGGACAGGGGGCACAGATACGCAGTATTTT.

This chain joins TRBV28 and TRBJ2-1; weak D call: TRBD2 (7 bases). CDR3 size: 15 residues. Trimming took 7 bases from V and 0 from J, leaving 13 bases between them. Germline-derived CDR1 and CDR2 are MDHEN and SYDVKM. This chain's CDR3 is CASTEGGASYNEQFF. The DNA of the CDR3 is TGTGCCAGCACCGAGGGGGGGGCCTCCTACAATGAGCAGTTCTTC.

This clonotype has ten or more counts. The chain couples TRBV6-2 or TRBV6-3 to TRBJ1-2; D not certain. Germline V lookup: CDR1 MNHEY, CDR2 SVGEGT. V lost 5 bases to trimming and J lost 2 bases, with 12 bases between them. This CDR3 contains 14 residues. CDR3 residues: CASSQTPVNYGYTF. The DNA for the CDR3 is TGTGCCAGCAGTCAGACACCAGTGAACTATGGCTACACCTTC.

CDR3 nucleotide sequence: TGCAGTGCAACAAGTCATGCGGAGACCCAGTACTTC. Protein: CSATSHAETQYF. V and J are TRBV20-1 and TRBJ2-5; no firm D call. The ends were cut back, 6 bases at V and 5 bases at J, with 13 bases in the middle. CDR3 length: 12 residues. Germline V gene sequence: CDR1 DFQATT, CDR2 SNEGSKA (reference sequence).

This clonotype was counted only a few times. The V call is TRBV7-2, the J call TRBJ2-5; 7 nucleotides align to TRBD2. The CDR3 covers 14 residues. V lost 5 bases, J lost 2 bases, and 5 bases stayed unmatched. The germline gives CDR1 SGHTA, CDR2 FQGNSA. The CDR3 is CASSPGTIQETQYF. CDR3 nucleotide sequence: TGTGCCAGCAGCCCCGGGACTATACAAGAGACCCAGTACTTC. The full variable domain, completed using reference TRBV7-2 and TRBJ2-5, is GAGVSQSPSNKVTEKGKDVELRCDPISGHTALYWYRQSLGQGLEFLIYFQGNSAPDKSGLPSDRFSAERTGGSVSTLTIQRTQQEDSAVYLCASSPGTIQETQYFGPGTRLLVL.

The chain is built from TRBV7-9 and TRBJ2-1; either TRBD1 or TRBD2 may fit D (5 bases each). CDR1 is SEHNR and CDR2 is FQNEAQ in the germline V gene (reference sequence). The length of the CDR3 is 12 residues. V lost 5 bases, J lost 12 bases, and 14 bases lay in between. CDR3 nucleotides: TGTGCCAGCAGCAACGGGAATGGGGGGCAGTTCTTC. Protein: CASSNGNGGQFF.

This clonotype was observed a handful of times. The chain links TRBV18 to TRBJ1-1, with 8 bases lining up with TRBD1. V dropped 6 bases and J dropped 7; count of bases not matched to a gene: 7. This CDR3 region has 13 residues. Germline loops: CDR1 KGHSH, CDR2 LQKENI. CDR3 loop: CASSQTGVGEAFF. The DNA for the CDR3 is TGTGCCAGCTCCCAGACAGGGGTCGGTGAAGCTTTCTTT.

This clonotype showed up just a few times. The chain has TRBV6-5 and TRBJ2-5; D remains unclear. Per germline, CDR1 MNHEY and CDR2 SVGAGI. Trimming removed 0 bases from V and 4 bases from J, with 12 bases in between. The CDR3 covers 15 residues. For the CDR3, the DNA is TGTGCCAGCAGTTACTCGCCCGGTGTAGCAGAGACCCAGTACTTC. Translation: CASSYSPGVAETQYF.

A few counts support this clonotype. The chain is built from TRBV14 and TRBJ2-1, with D possibly called TRBD1 or TRBD2 (7 bases each). The CDR3 totals 18 residues. The V gene's germline CDR1 is SGHDN and CDR2 FVKESK. V lost 1 base to trimming and J lost 0 bases, with 16 bases between them. The CDR3 loop is CASSQVGGGGSSYNEQFF. CDR3 nucleotides: TGTGCCAGCAGCCAAGTAGGAGGGGGCGGGAGCTCCTACAATGAGCAGTTCTTC.

V usage is TRBV29-1 and J usage is TRBJ1-2; no reliable D call. This CDR3 is 11 amino acids long. With 5 bases removed from V and 4 bases from J, the gap between germline ends came to 8 bases. Germline values: CDR1 SQVTM, CDR2 ANQGSEA. CDR3 region: CSVSGIYGYTF. The DNA for the CDR3 is TGCAGCGTTTCCGGTATCTATGGCTACACCTTC.

There are a few counts of this clonotype. This chain uses TRBV12-3 or TRBV12-4 with TRBJ2-7; D gene ambiguous. The CDR3 runs to 13 residues. V shed 5 bases and J shed 2 bases, with 10 bases lying between them. The CDR3 spells CASSQSSAYEQYF. The DNA of the CDR3 is TGTGCCAGCAGTCAGTCTTCCGCCTACGAGCAGTACTTC.

This clonotype was observed a few times. The CDR3 DNA reads as TGTGCCAGCAGCTTAGTAGTCCGCGGTACTAGCGGCACAGATACGCAGTATTTT. Protein product: CASSLVVRGTSGTDTQYF. The chain links TRBV11-2 to TRBJ2-3; 7 bases are a match to TRBD2. V dropped 1 base and J dropped 1; count of bases not matched to a gene: 11. The CDR3 totals 18 residues. Germline V gene lookup returns CDR1 SGHAT and CDR2 FQNNGV. The whole variable domain, remainder taken from reference TRBV11-2 and TRBJ2-3, is EAGVAQSPRYKIIEKRQSVAFWCNPISGHATLYWYQQILGQGPKLLIQFQNNGVVDDSQLPKDRFSAERLKGVDSTLKIQPAKLEDSAVYLCASSLVVRGTSGTDTQYFGPGTRLTVL.

CDR3 region: CSATTVTLAKNIQYF. The CDR3 DNA reads as TGCAGCGCCACGACTGTAACACTAGCCAAAAACATTCAGTACTTC. This chain uses TRBV29-1 with TRBJ2-4; D is undetermined. Germline CDR1 and CDR2: SQVTM and ANQGSEA. The V end was cut by 7 bases, the J end by 0 bases, with 16 bases between. The CDR3 has 15 residues. Full variable domain (rest looked up from reference TRBV29-1 and TRBJ2-4): SAVISQKPSRDICQRGTSLTIQCQVDSQVTMMFWYRQQPGQSLTLIATANQGSEATYESGFVIDKFPISRPNLTFSTLTVSNMSPEDSSIYLCSATTVTLAKNIQYFGAGTRLSVL.

This clonotype was counted a few times. The chain carries TRBV6-2 or TRBV6-3 and TRBJ1-5, with D unresolved. Trimming pared 5 bases from V and 0 bases from J, leaving 11 bases between. The germline V gene has CDR1 MNHEY and CDR2 SVGEGT. The CDR3 contains 15 residues. CDR3 loop: CASSPPKYSNQPQHF. The CDR3 DNA is TGTGCCAGCAGTCCGCCAAAATATAGCAATCAGCCCCAGCATTTT.

This clonotype was detected only a few times. V and J are TRBV6-5 and TRBJ1-1; a weak D match, TRBD1 (5 bases). V lost 1 base and J lost 1, with 7 bases in between. The CDR3 is made up of 14 amino acids. Germline loops: CDR1 MNHEY, CDR2 SVGAGI. Written as DNA, the CDR3 is TGTGCCAGCAGTTACTTCCAGGGGAACACTGAAGCTTTCTTT. This encodes CASSYFQGNTEAFF.